The clone carrying this T cell receptor (beta chain) was seen many times. The antigen is unknown. From about 400 ng of RNA, a library with molecular barcoded alpha/delta and beta/gamma adaptors was made. TCRdb recomputed calls from the reads with MiXCR, one row per CDR3 protein. The sample shows about 86,000 distinct CDR3 sequences, 9% to 15% of them seen only once. The source of the sample is a study of read filtering for tumor transcriptome and immune sequencing. In the study overall: By R-ISS, stages I, II and III held about 8, 15 and 7 patients.

The germline CDR1 and CDR2 sequences are MDHEN and SYDVKM. V dropped 5 bases and J dropped 3 bases, with 14 bases sitting between them. This CDR3 region has 14 residues. The study, taken as a whole, reports: RNA-seq captured clonotypes less deeply and reliably than IR-seq.

The receptor was isolated from a donor aged 40 or over with multiple myeloma. The sample was a population of CD138-negative cells sorted from bone marrow. V gene TRBV28 combines with J gene TRBJ2-7; unclear D gene. The CDR3 loop is CASSPPDVYYEQYF. The CDR3 DNA sequence: TGTGCCAGCAGTCCCCCGGACGTCTACTACGAGCAGTACTTC. The full variable domain, in which reference TRBV28 and TRBJ2-7 provide the parts outside the CDR3, is DVKVTQSSRYLVKRTGEKVFLECVQDMDHENMFWYRQDPGLGLRLIYFSYDVKMKEKGDIPEGYSVSREKKERFSLILESASTNQTSMYLCASSPPDVYYEQYFGPGTRLTVT.